This is a list of T cell receptor beta chains from one sample in a study of T-cell reconstitution after alpha-beta-depleted transplantation in children. TCRdb itself ran the PCR reads through MiXCR, one entry per CDR3 protein. Seen here are a few hundred thousand distinct CDR3 sequences, more than 9% observed once, and the top ten hold 10%. Source: PBMCs from the stem cell graft donor, taken from the stem cell graft. The receptors originated from a human donor who donated a stem cell graft to a child with SCID. The CDR3 runs from the conserved cysteine through the conserved F or W. The D gene is left open where the match is weak. Clone sizes are given selectively: once, few, many, or a class where the clone is expanded.

TRBV7-2,TRBJ2-3,TRBD2,few,CASSLGLGLDAQYF,TGTGCCAGCAGCTTGGGACTAGGTTTGGATGCGCAGTATTTT
TRBV5-1,TRBJ2-5,.,few,CASSLDVGGGKYF,TGCGCCAGCAGCTTGGATGTCGGCGGCGGCAAGTACTTC
TRBV3-1,TRBJ2-5,.,.,CASSQDLGGDGETQYF,TGTGCCAGCAGCCAAGATTTAGGGGGAGACGGAGAGACCCAGTACTTC
TRBV3-1,TRBJ1-5,TRBD1,few,CASSLGQPGNQPQHF,TGTGCCAGCAGTCTGGGACAGCCCGGCAATCAGCCCCAGCATTTT
TRBV7-2,TRBJ2-1,.,many,CASSFGLHNEQFF,TGTGCCAGCAGCTTCGGCTTACACAATGAGCAGTTCTTC
TRBV12-3/TRBV12-4,TRBJ1-6,.,few,CASSPYRVSPLHF,TGTGCCAGCAGCCCATACAGGGTTTCACCCCTCCACTTT
TRBV21-1,TRBJ1-5,.,few,CASSKEQSQPQHF,TGTGCCAGCAGCAAAGAACAGAGTCAGCCCCAGCATTTT
TRBV16,TRBJ2-5,.,.,CASSQYFQYQETQYF,TGTGCCAGCAGCCAATACTTTCAGTACCAAGAGACCCAGTACTTC
TRBV12-3/TRBV12-4,TRBJ2-5,.,.,CASTGNWETQYF,TGTGCCAGCACAGGGAACTGGGAGACCCAGTACTTC
TRBV7-6,TRBJ2-4,TRBD1,few,CASSSTGAQYF,TGTGCCAGCAGCTCAACAGGGGCTCAGTACTTC
TRBV7-3,TRBJ2-1,.,.,CASSLTTHRGSNEQFF,TGTGCCAGCAGCTTAACGACGCATAGGGGCTCGAATGAGCAGTTCTTC
TRBV10-3,TRBJ1-5,.,many,CAISEGEHSNQPQHF,TGTGCCATCAGTGAGGGGGAGCATAGCAATCAGCCCCAGCATTTT
TRBV29-1,TRBJ1-1,.,.,CSVTRVFEAFF,TGCAGCGTCACCCGGGTGTTTGAAGCTTTCTTT
TRBV27,TRBJ2-7,.,few,CASSYAGSYEQYF,TGTGCCAGCAGTTATGCGGGATCCTACGAGCAGTACTTC
TRBV4-2,TRBJ2-7,.,.,CASSGARYEQYF,TGTGCCAGCAGCGGCGCCAGGTACGAGCAGTACTTC
TRBV12-3/TRBV12-4,TRBJ2-3,.,few,CASSIVDTQYF,TGTGCCAGCAGTATAGTGGATACGCAGTATTTT
TRBV27,TRBJ1-5,.,few,CASSPTVTHSNQPQHF,TGTGCCAGCAGTCCGACCGTGACACATAGCAATCAGCCCCAGCATTTT
TRBV3-1,TRBJ2-1,TRBD2,.,CASSLGSGGGATYNEQFF,TGTGCCAGCAGCCTGGGCAGTGGCGGGGGGGCCACCTACAATGAGCAGTTCTTC
TRBV7-9,TRBJ2-7,.,few,CASSSRLTYEQYF,TGTGCCAGCAGCTCCCGACTGACCTACGAGCAGTACTTC
TRBV12-3/TRBV12-4,TRBJ1-5,TRBD1,few,CASSGTGLNQPQHF,TGTGCCAGCAGTGGGACAGGGCTTAATCAGCCCCAGCATTTT
TRBV9,TRBJ2-7,.,.,CASSPFSQDEQYF,TGTGCCAGCAGCCCCTTTTCTCAAGACGAGCAGTACTTC
TRBV12-3/TRBV12-4,TRBJ1-1,TRBD1,.,CASSSQGVHEAFF,TGTGCCAGCAGTTCACAGGGGGTTCATGAAGCTTTCTTT
TRBV5-1,TRBJ2-7,.,many,CASSGGHDNSYEQYF,TGCGCCAGCAGCGGCGGACACGATAACTCCTACGAGCAGTACTTC
TRBV12-3/TRBV12-4,TRBJ1-1,.,.,CASRIGTSNTEAFF,TGTGCCAGCAGAATCGGGACTTCGAACACTGAAGCTTTCTTT
TRBV12-5,TRBJ2-3,TRBD2,few,CASGLRSGGADTQYF,TGTGCTAGTGGTTTACGTAGCGGGGGAGCAGATACGCAGTATTTT
TRBV10-2,TRBJ2-2,.,.,CASSDRGATNTGELFF,TGCGCCAGCAGTGACAGGGGGGCAACGAACACCGGGGAGCTGTTTTTT
TRBV12-3/TRBV12-4,TRBJ1-3,.,.,CASSHRAADSGNTIYF,TGTGCCAGCAGTCATCGCGCCGCGGACTCTGGAAACACCATATATTTT
TRBV28,TRBJ1-2,.,.,CASSPAGPAGGGYTF,TGTGCCAGCAGCCCCGCCGGGCCGGCAGGAGGAGGCTACACCTTC
TRBV5-1,TRBJ2-5,.,few,CASSHGTEQETQYF,TGCGCCAGCAGCCACGGGACTGAGCAAGAGACCCAGTACTTC
TRBV10-3,TRBJ2-1,TRBD2,many,CAIKLPSGGGNEQFF,TGTGCCATCAAACTGCCTAGCGGGGGGGGCAATGAGCAGTTCTTC
TRBV25-1,TRBJ1-2,.,few,CASSEGKGWLYGYTF,TGTGCCAGCAGTGAGGGAAAGGGGTGGCTCTATGGCTACACCTTC
TRBV6-5,TRBJ2-1,.,many,CASSYSSGRYNEQFF,TGTGCCAGCAGTTACTCATCAGGGAGGTACAATGAGCAGTTCTTC
TRBV2,TRBJ2-7,.,few,CASSSVPGHPYEQYF,TGTGCCAGCAGTTCAGTCCCGGGACACCCCTACGAGCAGTACTTC
TRBV24-1,TRBJ2-7,.,.,CATSDSTVMGF,TGTGCCACCAGTGATTCGACAGTAATGGGGTTC
TRBV7-9,TRBJ2-7,.,few,CASSTTESSYEQYF,TGTGCCAGCAGCACAACTGAGAGCTCCTACGAGCAGTACTTC
TRBV5-1,TRBJ2-7,TRBD1,many,CASSFTGGDYEQYF,TGCGCCAGCAGCTTCACAGGGGGCGATTACGAGCAGTACTTC
TRBV11-2,TRBJ2-3,.,.,CASSFQASTDTQYF,TGTGCCAGCAGCTTTCAGGCGAGCACAGATACGCAGTATTTT
TRBV6-2/TRBV6-3,TRBJ2-1,TRBD2,.,CASSYGTSATSSYNEQFF,TGTGCCAGCAGTTACGGGACTAGCGCTACGAGCTCCTACAATGAGCAGTTCTTC
TRBV6-5,TRBJ2-1,.,.,CASSYSTQGNEQFF,TGTGCCAGCAGTTACTCGACGCAGGGCAATGAGCAGTTCTTC
TRBV27,TRBJ2-5,TRBD1,.,CASQTRGTGTPETQYF,TGTGCCTCCCAGACCAGGGGGACAGGGACACCAGAGACCCAGTACTTC
TRBV20-1,TRBJ2-5,.,few,CSASRDSFTQETQYF,TGCAGTGCTAGCCGGGACTCCTTTACTCAAGAGACCCAGTACTTC
TRBV19,TRBJ2-7,TRBD1,.,CASSTPGQGIEQYF,TGTGCCAGTAGTACCCCGGGACAGGGAATCGAGCAGTACTTC
TRBV12-3/TRBV12-4,TRBJ1-1,.,many,CASRRDGSNTEAFF,TGTGCCAGCAGACGGGACGGATCAAACACTGAAGCTTTCTTT
TRBV11-2,TRBJ2-1,.,.,CASSLDWGVHNEQFF,TGTGCCAGCAGCTTAGACTGGGGGGTTCACAATGAGCAGTTCTTC
TRBV2,TRBJ2-3,.,.,CASSPQGNSDTQYF,TGTGCCAGCAGTCCGCAGGGTAATTCAGATACGCAGTATTTT
TRBV18,TRBJ1-5,TRBD1,.,CASSVETGEPQHF,TGTGCCAGCTCGGTAGAGACAGGGGAGCCCCAGCATTTT